One sample yielded the 28 T cell receptor beta chains listed below, sequenced in a study of blood T cell repertoires in COVID-19. Measured with immunoSEQ multiplex PCR; TCRdb has only the in-frame clones, and not every one. The sample has 300,000 to 400,000 clones; about four fifths are singletons. The sample was peripheral blood. The receptors derive from a young man with active or convalescent COVID-19.

This clone was observed a single time. The rearrangement uses TRBV3-1 (or the pseudogene TRBV3-2) and TRBJ1-3; possibly TRBD1 for D (5 bases). The ends were cut back, 1 base at V and 1 base at J, with 8 bases in the middle. Germline CDR1 reads LGHDT; CDR2 reads YNNKEL (reference sequence). The CDR3 loop spans 15 amino acids. The CDR3 loop reads CASSQVGVSGNTIYF. CDR3 nucleotide sequence: TGTGCCAGCAGCCAAGTAGGGGTTTCTGGAAACACCATATATTTT.

The CDR3, as DNA: TGTGCCAGCAGCAGGGTGGTAGCGGGAGGGGGTCTGTTCTGCACAGATACGCAGTATTTT. Amino acids: CASSRVVAGGGLFCTDTQYF. This chain joins TRBV21-1 and TRBJ2-3; the table gives TRBD2 as D, unverified against the DNA. TRBV21-1 is deemed a pseudogene. CDR3 length: 20 residues.

This clone has just one count. CDR3 in amino acids: CASSPTGQGVGNEKLFF. The CDR3 region has the DNA TGTGCCAGCAGTCCCACGGGACAGGGCGTCGGTAATGAAAAACTGTTTTTT. The chain carries TRBV6-2 or TRBV6-3 and TRBJ1-4, with TRBD1 matching 9 bases. Germline-derived CDR1 and CDR2 are MNHEY and SVGEGT. Trimming at V came to 5 bases and at J to 4 bases, leaving 11 bases not matched to a gene. This CDR3 spans 17 amino acids.

The J gene is TRBJ1-2, the V gene TRBV7-9; TRBD1 might be the D (5 bases). Germline V gives CDR1 SEHNR, CDR2 FQNEAQ (reference sequence). The CDR3 loop spans 15 amino acids. V dropped 5 bases and J dropped 0 bases, with 13 bases sitting between them. CDR3 protein: CASSQSKGTNYGYTF. The CDR3 DNA reads TGTGCCAGCAGCCAGTCAAAGGGGACTAACTATGGCTACACCTTC.

V is TRBV3-1 (or the pseudogene TRBV3-2) and J is TRBJ2-1, with D possibly matching TRBD1 (5 bases). Per germline, CDR1 LGHDT and CDR2 YNNKEL (reference sequence). Deletions cut 1 base from V and 4 bases from J, with 5 bases between. This CDR3 comprises 13 residues. The DNA for the CDR3 is TGTGCCAGCAGCCAAGGACAGTACAATGAGCAGTTCTTC. It specifies CASSQGQYNEQFF.

The V call is TRBV2, the J call TRBJ1-2; TRBD1 matches at 8 bases. Germline-derived CDR1 and CDR2 are SNHLY and FYNNEI. The trim removed 5 bases at V and 2 bases at J, leaving 7 bases unmatched. The length of the CDR3 is 15 residues. The CDR3 coding sequence is TGTGCCAGCAGTTTCCGGGACAGGTGGAACTATGGCTACACCTTC. Protein product: CASSFRDRWNYGYTF. Complete variable domain (other parts from reference TRBV2 and TRBJ1-2): EPEVTQTPSHQVTQMGQEVILRCVPISNHLYFYWYRQILGQKVEFLVSFYNNEISEKSEIFDDQFSVERPDGSNFTLKIRSTKLEDSAMYFCASSFRDRWNYGYTFGSGTRLTVV.

The chain employs TRBV30 and TRBJ1-6; no clear D. This CDR3 region has 16 residues. Germline-derived CDR1 and CDR2 are GTSNPN and SVGIG (reference sequence). The V end lost 4 bases, the J end lost 0 bases, and 13 bases lay between the germline ends. The CDR3 DNA sequence: TGTGCCTGGAAGTTTAGCGTGAACTCCTATAATTCACCCCTCCACTTT. This sequence encodes CAWKFSVNSYNSPLHF.

The V and J genes are TRBV3-1 (or the pseudogene TRBV3-2) and TRBJ2-2, with TRBD2 as a possible D gene (5 bases). Germline V gene data show CDR1 as LGHDT and CDR2 as YNNKEL (reference sequence). Between the trimmed V and J ends, which lost 2 bases and 1 base, there was a span of 11 bases. The CDR3 is made up of 16 amino acids. The CDR3 spells CASSQNPRGNTGELFF. The CDR3 DNA follows: TGTGCCAGCAGCCAAAATCCTCGGGGGAACACCGGGGAGCTGTTTTTT.

The table lists this clone with a count of one. V and J are TRBV30 and TRBJ1-1; TRBD1 is a possible D gene (5 bases). There are 13 residues in the CDR3. Germline CDR1 is GTSNPN and CDR2 is SVGIG (reference sequence). V gave up 3 bases and J gave up 1 base, with 9 bases separating them. For the CDR3, the DNA is TGTGCCTGGAGGGCCGGACAGAACACTGAAGCTTTCTTT. Amino acid sequence: CAWRAGQNTEAFF. The variable domain in full, completed from reference TRBV30 and TRBJ1-1, reads SQTIHQWPATLVQPVGSPLSLECTVEGTSNPNLYWYRQAAGRGLQLLFYSVGIGQISSEVPQNLSASRPQDRQFILSSKKLLLSDSGFYLCAWRAGQNTEAFFGQGTRLTVV.

The chain couples TRBV30 to TRBJ1-6; TRBD1 might be the D (5 bases). The CDR3 is 15 amino acids. Deletions cut 3 bases from V and 7 bases from J, with 16 bases between. Germline CDR1 is GTSNPN and CDR2 is SVGIG (reference sequence). CDR3: CAWRSSGFPNSPLHF. The CDR3 bases are TGTGCCTGGAGGTCCTCAGGGTTTCCGAATTCACCCCTCCACTTT.

In this sample, this clone turned up a few times. The chain recombines TRBV19 with TRBJ1-2; no firm D call. Germline V lookup: CDR1 LNHDA, CDR2 SQIVND (reference sequence). The CDR3 spans 14 residues. Trimming pared 1 base from V and 5 bases from J, leaving 11 bases between. The CDR3 DNA reads as TGTGCCAGTAGTATAGCTCGGCGGCCTTATGGCTACACCTTC. It translates to CASSIARRPYGYTF.

The rearrangement joins TRBV5-1 to TRBJ2-7; possible D gene TRBD2, 7 bases. CDR1 is SGHRS and CDR2 is YFSETQ in the germline V gene. The CDR3 loop spans 16 amino acids. V was clipped by 3 bases and J by 0 bases, with 16 bases between them. CDR3 in DNA: TGCGCCAGCAGCTGGGGGGGCAGCGCAAGCTCCTACGAGCAGTACTTC. This translates into CASSWGGSASSYEQYF.

The genes are TRBV7-2 and TRBJ2-7, with TRBD2 matching 7 bases. The V and J ends lost 2 bases and 0 bases, in that order; junction bases with no gene match: 7. The CDR3 covers 16 residues. Germline V gene lookup returns CDR1 SGHTA and CDR2 FQGNSA. The CDR3, as DNA: TGTGCCAGCAGCTTATCGGGAGGCAGAGTCTCCTACGAGCAGTACTTC. Its protein is CASSLSGGRVSYEQYF.

This chain uses TRBV5-6 with TRBJ2-1; 8 nucleotides match TRBD1. CDR1 is SGHDT, CDR2 YYEEEE, per germline. With 5 bases clipped from V and 5 bases from J, the junction kept 3 bases outside the gene matches. The CDR3 length is 13 residues. The CDR3 is CASRRTGNNEQFF. CDR3 in DNA: TGTGCCAGCAGGAGGACAGGGAACAATGAGCAGTTCTTC.

In this sample, this clone turned up a few times. This chain joins TRBV6-1 and TRBJ2-7; D may be TRBD2 (5 bases). The CDR3 has 15 amino acids. V gave up 0 bases and J gave up 9 bases, with 18 bases separating them. The germline V gene encodes CDR1 MNHNS and CDR2 SASEGT. CDR3 nucleotide sequence: TGTGCCAGCAGTGAAGCGCGCAATCTCCTTCGGGGGCAGTACTTC. Translated: CASSEARNLLRGQYF.

On this clone itself: The sample has other DNA sequences that encode this CDR3 too. The chain uses TRBV28 and TRBJ1-4; a possible D gene is TRBD1 (6 bases). The V gene lost 3 bases and the J gene lost 6 bases, with 14 bases spanning the gap. There are 15 residues in the CDR3. CDR1 and CDR2 (germline): MDHEN, SYDVKM. CDR3 coding DNA: TGTGCCAGCAGTTTGGGGGGGCCACTGGATGAAAAACTGTTTTTT. Translated: CASSLGGPLDEKLFF.

The chain carries TRBV7-9 and TRBJ2-1, with 11 bases that match TRBD2. Germline assignment: CDR1 SEHNR and CDR2 FQNEAQ (reference sequence). This CDR3 is 15 amino acids long. V shed 5 bases, J shed 5 bases, and the junction held 5 bases outside the gene matches. The CDR3 protein is CASSRPGLADNEQFF. The CDR3 coding sequence is TGTGCCAGCAGCCGACCGGGACTAGCGGACAATGAGCAGTTCTTC.

This sequence joins TRBV30 and TRBJ2-5; TRBD1 matches 10 bases. This CDR3 contains 11 residues. Germline values: CDR1 GTSNPN, CDR2 SVGIG (reference sequence). Losses at the gene ends were 3 bases for V and 13 bases for J; bases not matched to a gene: 5. The CDR3 protein is CAWRARDRGYF. CDR3 in DNA: TGTGCCTGGAGGGCCCGGGACAGGGGGTACTTC.

The rearrangement links TRBV2 to TRBJ1-5; the D gene is possibly TRBD1 (6 bases). Trimming left V 7 bases short and J 6 bases short, with 16 bases between. Germline CDR1 and CDR2: SNHLY and FYNNEI. The CDR3 covers 14 residues. The DNA for the CDR3 is TGTGCCAGCATGAGGCAGGGGCAGGTTCAGCCCCAGCATTTT. It translates to CASMRQGQVQPQHF.

The rearrangement uses TRBV7-3 and TRBJ2-3, with 14 positions matching TRBD2. Germline-derived CDR1 and CDR2 are SGHTA and FQGTGA. J lost 4 bases, V lost 4 bases, and 7 bases had no gene match. CDR3 length: 17 residues. The CDR3 is CASSSAGTSGGADTQYF. In nucleotides, the CDR3 is TGTGCCAGCAGCTCCGCCGGGACTAGCGGGGGCGCAGATACGCAGTATTTT.

The chain has TRBV19 and TRBJ1-2, with D tentatively TRBD1 (5 bases). Germline CDR1 and CDR2: LNHDA and SQIVND (reference sequence). The V and J ends lost 1 base and 6 bases respectively, with 15 bases between them. The CDR3 has 15 residues. The CDR3 sequence: CASSIVGRDSHGYTF. In nucleotides, the CDR3 is TGTGCCAGTAGTATAGTTGGCAGGGATTCACATGGCTACACCTTC.

The V call is TRBV7-9, the J call TRBJ1-3; perhaps TRBD1 as D (5 bases). The CDR3 loop spans 17 amino acids. Germline V gene lookup returns CDR1 SEHNR and CDR2 FQNEAQ (reference sequence). V was cut by 2 bases and J by 0 bases, with 14 bases left in between. CDR3 protein: CASSLWGVGRSGNTIYF. DNA for the CDR3: TGTGCCAGCAGCTTATGGGGCGTGGGGCGCTCTGGAAACACCATATATTTT.

This clone was found once. The chain employs TRBV7-3 and TRBJ2-2; D gene ambiguous. Trimming removed 5 bases from V and 5 bases from J, with 6 bases in between. This CDR3 has 12 residues. Germline loops: CDR1 SGHTA, CDR2 FQGTGA. For the CDR3, the DNA is TGTGCCAGCAGCCCTGAGACCGGGGAGCTGTTTTTT. The encoded protein is CASSPETGELFF.

There are a few counts of this clone. This chain uses TRBV19 with TRBJ2-1; TRBD2 matches at 7 bases. The junction had 1 base not matched to a gene; V was cut back by 3 bases and J by 2 bases. From germline, CDR1 is LNHDA and CDR2 SQIVND (reference sequence). This CDR3 has 14 residues. Written as DNA, the CDR3 is TGTGCCAGTAGTATTGGGGGGGCCTACAATGAGCAGTTCTTC. Translation gives CASSIGGAYNEQFF. Supplemented by reference TRBV19 and TRBJ2-1, the full variable domain reads DGGITQSPKYLFRKEGQNVTLSCEQNLNHDAMYWYRQDPGQGLRLIYYSQIVNDFQKGDIAEGYSVSREKKESFPLTVTSAQKNPTAFYLCASSIGGAYNEQFFGPGTRLTVL.

The V call is TRBV7-2, the J call TRBJ2-3, with 8 positions matching TRBD2. Germline assignment: CDR1 SGHTA and CDR2 FQGNSA. V lost 5 bases, J lost 4 bases, and 5 bases stayed unmatched. The CDR3 totals 14 residues. CDR3 nucleotide sequence: TGTGCCAGCAGCCCGGGACTAGTACCAGATACGCAGTATTTT. Its protein product is CASSPGLVPDTQYF.

The rearrangement joins TRBV2 to TRBJ2-1; TRBD2 matches 11 bases. The germline V gene encodes CDR1 SNHLY and CDR2 FYNNEI. Unmatched junction bases numbered 7, after V lost 9 bases and J lost 0 bases. The CDR3 totals 16 residues. The CDR3 loop is CARGLAGLSSYNEQFF. The CDR3 DNA reads TGTGCCAGAGGACTAGCGGGTTTGAGCTCCTACAATGAGCAGTTCTTC. Full variable domain (rest looked up from reference TRBV2 and TRBJ2-1): EPEVTQTPSHQVTQMGQEVILRCVPISNHLYFYWYRQILGQKVEFLVSFYNNEISEKSEIFDDQFSVERPDGSNFTLKIRSTKLEDSAMYFCARGLAGLSSYNEQFFGPGTRLTVL.

The rearrangement links TRBV24-1 to TRBJ2-7, with 11 bases lining up with TRBD2. CDR1 KGHDR and CDR2 SFDVKD come from the germline V gene. CDR3 length: 14 amino acids. J was trimmed by 7 bases and V by 4 bases; bases with no gene match: 5. The CDR3 sequence is CATSDLAGGGEQYF. In nucleotides, the CDR3 is TGTGCCACCAGTGACCTAGCGGGAGGTGGGGAGCAGTACTTC.

This sequence joins TRBV11-2 and TRBJ1-1, with TRBD1 matching over 7 bases. This CDR3 has 14 residues. Germline V lookup: CDR1 SGHAT, CDR2 FQNNGV. V trimming: 2 bases; J trimming: 3 bases; junction bases outside the gene matches: 3. DNA for the CDR3: TGTGCCAGCAGCTTAAGGGGACAGTACACTGAAGCTTTCTTT. Translation: CASSLRGQYTEAFF.